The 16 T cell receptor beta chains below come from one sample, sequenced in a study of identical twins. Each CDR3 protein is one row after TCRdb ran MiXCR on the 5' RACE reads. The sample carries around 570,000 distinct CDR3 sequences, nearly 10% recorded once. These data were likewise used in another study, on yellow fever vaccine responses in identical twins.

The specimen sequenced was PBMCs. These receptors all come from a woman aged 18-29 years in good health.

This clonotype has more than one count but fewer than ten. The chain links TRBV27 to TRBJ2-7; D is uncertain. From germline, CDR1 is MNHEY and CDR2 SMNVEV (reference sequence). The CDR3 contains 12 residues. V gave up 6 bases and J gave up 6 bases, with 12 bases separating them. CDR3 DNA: TGTGCCAGCAGACGCAACACGGGCGAGCAGTACTTC. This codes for CASRRNTGEQYF.

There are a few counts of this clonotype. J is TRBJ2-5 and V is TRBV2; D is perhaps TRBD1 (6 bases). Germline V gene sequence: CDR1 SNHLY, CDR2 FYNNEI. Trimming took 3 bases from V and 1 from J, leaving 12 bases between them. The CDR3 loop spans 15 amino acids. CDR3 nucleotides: TGTGCCAGCAGTGAGGGGCAGGGGAGCCAAGAGACCCAGTACTTC. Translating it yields CASSEGQGSQETQYF.

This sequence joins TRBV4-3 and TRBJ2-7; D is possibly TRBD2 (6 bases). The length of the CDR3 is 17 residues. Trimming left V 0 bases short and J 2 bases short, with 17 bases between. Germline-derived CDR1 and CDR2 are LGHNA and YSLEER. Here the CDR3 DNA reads TGCGCCAGCAGCCAAGAGTCTCGGGGGAGTTTGCCCTACGAGCAGTACTTC. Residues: CASSQESRGSLPYEQYF.

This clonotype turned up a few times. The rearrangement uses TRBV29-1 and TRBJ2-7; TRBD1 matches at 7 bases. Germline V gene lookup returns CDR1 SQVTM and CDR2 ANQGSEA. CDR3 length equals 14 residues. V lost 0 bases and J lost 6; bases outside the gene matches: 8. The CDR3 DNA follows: TGCAGCGTTGAAGAAAGGGGGCAACTTCGCGAGCAGTACTTC. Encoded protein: CSVEERGQLREQYF.

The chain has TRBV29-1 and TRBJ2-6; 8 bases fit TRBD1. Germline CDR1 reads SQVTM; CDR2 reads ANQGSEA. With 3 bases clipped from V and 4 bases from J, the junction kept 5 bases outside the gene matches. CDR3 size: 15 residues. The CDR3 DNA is TGCAGCGTTGAGGTCAGGGGGCGGGGGGCCAACGTCCTGACTTTC. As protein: CSVEVRGRGANVLTF.

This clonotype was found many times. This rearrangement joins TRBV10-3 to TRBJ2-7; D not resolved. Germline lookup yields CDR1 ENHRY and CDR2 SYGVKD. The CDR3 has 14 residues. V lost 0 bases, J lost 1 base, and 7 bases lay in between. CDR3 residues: CAISESTTSYEQYF. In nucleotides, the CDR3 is TGTGCCATCAGTGAGTCGACGACTTCCTACGAGCAGTACTTC.

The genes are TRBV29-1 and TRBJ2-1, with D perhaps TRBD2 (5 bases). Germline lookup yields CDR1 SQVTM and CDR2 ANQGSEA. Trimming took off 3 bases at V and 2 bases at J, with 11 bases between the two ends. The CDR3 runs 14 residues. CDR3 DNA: TGCAGCGTTGACAGCGGAGAACCCTACAATGAGCAGTTCTTC. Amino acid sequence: CSVDSGEPYNEQFF.

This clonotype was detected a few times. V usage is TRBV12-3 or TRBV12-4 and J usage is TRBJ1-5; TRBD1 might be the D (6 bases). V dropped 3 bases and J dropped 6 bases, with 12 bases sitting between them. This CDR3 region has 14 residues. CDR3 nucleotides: TGTGCCAGCAGTTTCGGGGACAAACTTCAGCCCCAGCATTTT. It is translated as CASSFGDKLQPQHF.

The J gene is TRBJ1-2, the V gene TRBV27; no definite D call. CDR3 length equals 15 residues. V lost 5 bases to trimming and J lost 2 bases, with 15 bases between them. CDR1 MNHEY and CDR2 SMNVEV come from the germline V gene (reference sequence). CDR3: CASSREYGINYGYTF. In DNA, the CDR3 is TGTGCCAGCAGTAGAGAATACGGCATAAACTATGGCTACACCTTC.

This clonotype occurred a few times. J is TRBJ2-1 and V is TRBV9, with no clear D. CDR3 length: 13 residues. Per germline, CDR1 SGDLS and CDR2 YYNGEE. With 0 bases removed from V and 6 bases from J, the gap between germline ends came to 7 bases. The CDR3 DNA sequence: TGTGCCAGCAGCGTAGTAACAGCCAATGAGCAGTTCTTC. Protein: CASSVVTANEQFF.

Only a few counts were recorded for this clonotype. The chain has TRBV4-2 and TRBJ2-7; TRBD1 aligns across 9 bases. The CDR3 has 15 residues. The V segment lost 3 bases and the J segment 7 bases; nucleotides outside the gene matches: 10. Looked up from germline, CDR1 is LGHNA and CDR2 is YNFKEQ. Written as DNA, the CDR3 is TGTGCCAGCAGCCACCCGGGACAGGGCATCACGGAGCAGTACTTC. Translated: CASSHPGQGITEQYF.

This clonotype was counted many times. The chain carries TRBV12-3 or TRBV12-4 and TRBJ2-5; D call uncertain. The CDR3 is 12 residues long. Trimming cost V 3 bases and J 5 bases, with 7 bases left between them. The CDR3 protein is CASSFWVETQYF. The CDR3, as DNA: TGTGCCAGCAGTTTTTGGGTGGAGACCCAGTACTTC.

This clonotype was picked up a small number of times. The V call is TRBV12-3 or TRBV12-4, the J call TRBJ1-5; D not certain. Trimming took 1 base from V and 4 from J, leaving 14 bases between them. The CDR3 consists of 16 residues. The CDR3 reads CASSLGAAGYNQPQHF. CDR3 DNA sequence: TGTGCCAGCAGTTTAGGGGCAGCGGGCTATAATCAGCCCCAGCATTTT.

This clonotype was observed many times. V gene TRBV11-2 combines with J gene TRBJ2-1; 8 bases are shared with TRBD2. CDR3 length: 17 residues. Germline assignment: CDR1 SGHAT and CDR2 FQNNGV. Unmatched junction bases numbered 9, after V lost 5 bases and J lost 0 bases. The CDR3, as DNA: TGTGCCAGCAGCCCACACTTGACTAGCGCCTCCTACAATGAGCAGTTCTTC. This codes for CASSPHLTSASYNEQFF.

The CDR3 sequence is CSVTGTSGRVDTQYF. The CDR3 DNA is TGCAGCGTCACCGGGACTAGCGGGAGGGTAGATACGCAGTATTTT. The rearrangement joins TRBV29-1 to TRBJ2-3; the match to TRBD2 covers 16 bases. V lost 6 bases to trimming and J lost 5 bases; unmatched junction nucleotides: 5. The CDR3 sequence is 15 residues long. CDR1 is SQVTM, CDR2 ANQGSEA, per germline.

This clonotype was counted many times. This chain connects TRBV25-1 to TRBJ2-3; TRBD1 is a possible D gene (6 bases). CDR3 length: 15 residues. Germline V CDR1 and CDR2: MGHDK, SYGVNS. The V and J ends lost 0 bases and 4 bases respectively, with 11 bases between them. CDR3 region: CASSEYMGASDTQYF. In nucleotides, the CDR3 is TGTGCCAGCAGTGAATATATGGGGGCTTCAGATACGCAGTATTTT. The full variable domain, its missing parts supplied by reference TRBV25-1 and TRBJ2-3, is EADIYQTPRYLVIGTGKKITLECSQTMGHDKMYWYQQDPGMELHLIHYSYGVNSTEKGDLSSESTVSRIRTEHFPLTLESARPSHTSQYLCASSEYMGASDTQYFGPGTRLTVL.